This is a list of T cell receptor beta chains from one sample in a study of blood T cell repertoires in COVID-19. Sequencing used immunoSEQ multiplex PCR; TCRdb keeps in-frame clones, though not all of them. The data show roughly 50,000 clones, with 86% seen just once and about 3% held by the top ten. The sample was peripheral blood. The receptors were gathered from an elderly woman with COVID-19, enrolled during active disease. Both conserved end residues are part of each CDR3. Each record gives: V gene, CDR3 length, D gene, J gene, clone size, CDR3 protein, CDR3 DNA. A D gene is named only where the DNA matches it firmly. Expanded clones get a size class; other rows say once, few or many, or leave the size out.

TRBV7-2,15,NA,TRBJ1-5,NA,CASSLGQGFDQPQHF,TGTGCCAGCAGCTTAGGGCAGGGGTTCGATCAGCCCCAGCATTTT
TRBV18,15,NA,TRBJ2-7,NA,CASSPAAGVSYEQYF,TGTGCCAGCTCACCCGCTGCAGGGGTCTCCTACGAGCAGTACTTC
TRBV18,14,NA,TRBJ2-3,NA,CASSPMEYTDTQYF,TGTGCCAGCTCACCAATGGAGTACACAGATACGCAGTATTTT
TRBV19,14,NA,TRBJ1-2,NA,CASRHDRPNYGYTF,TGTGCCAGTAGGCATGACAGGCCTAACTATGGCTACACCTTC
TRBV7-2,15,NA,TRBJ1-5,NA,CASSLQGLSNQPQHF,TGTGCCAGCAGCTTACAGGGTTTGAGCAATCAGCCCCAGCATTTT
TRBV6-5,15,NA,TRBJ2-1,once,CASSPSLVVVDEQFF,TGTGCCAGCAGCCCGTCATTAGTAGTCGTCGATGAGCAGTTCTTC
TRBV11-2,14,TRBD1,TRBJ2-5,NA,CASSLVRGRETQYF,TGTGCCAGCAGCTTAGTCAGGGGGCGTGAGACCCAGTACTTC
TRBV11-2,15,NA,TRBJ2-1,NA,CASSLFGQRYNEQFF,TGTGCCAGCAGCTTATTTGGACAGCGTTACAATGAGCAGTTCTTC
TRBV6-1,15,TRBD1,TRBJ2-3,NA,CASSEPGQGRITQYF,TGTGCCAGCAGTGAGCCCGGACAGGGACGAATTACGCAGTATTTT
TRBV5-4,17,TRBD1,TRBJ1-1,NA,CASSSNRRGRRDTEAFF,TGTGCCAGCAGCTCGAATCGCAGGGGGCGGCGGGACACTGAAGCTTTCTTT
TRBV29-1,12,NA,TRBJ1-2,NA,CSGLDSEYGYTF,TGCAGCGGATTGGACAGCGAGTATGGCTACACCTTC
TRBV24-1,16,NA,TRBJ2-3,NA,CATSDATGRVRNTQYF,TGTGCCACCAGTGATGCGACAGGAAGAGTTAGGAATACGCAGTATTTT
TRBV10-3,17,TRBD1,TRBJ2-6,NA,CAISTGQGASGANVLTF,TGTGCCATCAGTACGGGACAGGGGGCTTCTGGGGCCAACGTCCTGACTTTC
TRBV29-1,14,TRBD1,TRBJ1-1,once,CSGTKIGTGDEAFF,TGCAGCGGGACTAAAATCGGGACAGGTGATGAAGCTTTCTTT
TRBV29-1,12,TRBD1,TRBJ1-1,NA,CSVGGQGTEAFF,TGCAGCGTTGGGGGACAGGGTACTGAAGCTTTCTTT
TRBV18,15,TRBD2,TRBJ2-3,NA,CASSRIAGASDTQYF,TGTGCCAGCTCAAGAATAGCGGGAGCATCAGATACGCAGTATTTT
TRBV7-2,15,NA,TRBJ1-3,NA,CASSLGQVGTRTIYF,TGTGCCAGCAGCTTGGGGCAAGTGGGAACGCGCACCATATATTTT
TRBV5-1,15,NA,TRBJ1-1,NA,CASSEHTGKGTEAFF,TGCGCCAGCAGCGAACACACAGGGAAGGGCACTGAAGCTTTCTTT